These 27 T cell receptor beta chains were sequenced from one sample in a study of ipilimumab plus nivolumab after autologous stem cell transplantation. TCRdb keeps only in-frame clones here, not all; method: immunoSEQ multiplex PCR. The sample holds over 75,000 clones, under 85% seen once. The sequencing here drew on PBMCs, taken in a trial of ipilimumab plus nivolumab as post-transplant consolidation. Receptors originate from a male donor with diffuse large B-cell lymphoma.

V usage is TRBV19 and J usage is TRBJ1-2; tentative D call: TRBD1 (6 bases). Germline V gene data show CDR1 as LNHDA and CDR2 as SQIVND (reference sequence). The CDR3 totals 14 residues. Trimming removed 5 bases from V and 1 base from J, with 11 bases in between. CDR3 sequence: CASSQSRGNYGYTF. In DNA, the CDR3 is TGTGCCAGTAGTCAAAGCAGGGGTAACTATGGCTACACCTTC.

The gene calls are TRBV6-1 and TRBJ2-5; 9 nucleotides align to TRBD1. The V and J ends lost 4 bases and 11 bases, in that order; junction bases with no gene match: 14. The CDR3 runs to 15 residues. Germline V gene data show CDR1 as MNHNS and CDR2 as SASEGT. The CDR3 DNA sequence: TGTGCCAGCAGTGGGACAGGGGAAATCGCCGGGGAGCAGTACTTC. Translated, it gives CASSGTGEIAGEQYF.

This rearrangement joins TRBV19 to TRBJ1-1, with D maybe TRBD1 (5 bases). There are 16 residues in the CDR3. The germline V gene has CDR1 LNHDA and CDR2 SQIVND (reference sequence). The germline V and J ends were trimmed by 1 base and 4 bases, with 16 bases remaining between them. CDR3 in DNA: TGTGCCAGTAGTATAGGGTGGGCAGGGAAGGGCACTGAAGCTTTCTTT. It encodes CASSIGWAGKGTEAFF.

Of note for this clone: The sample carries other DNA sequences with the same CDR3. The chain links TRBV5-5 to TRBJ1-1; D unresolved. Trimming took off 4 bases at V and 0 bases at J, with 7 bases between the two ends. This CDR3 is built from 13 residues. The germline CDR1 and CDR2 sequences are SGHKS and YYEKEE (reference sequence). CDR3 in amino acids: CASSRVLNTEAFF. The DNA for the CDR3 is TGTGCCAGCAGCCGGGTATTGAACACTGAAGCTTTCTTT. Supplemented by reference TRBV5-5 and TRBJ1-1, the full variable domain reads DAGVTQSPTHLIKTRGQQVTLRCSPISGHKSVSWYQQVLGQGPQFIFQYYEKEERGRGNFPDRFSARQFPNYSSELNVNALLLGDSALYLCASSRVLNTEAFFGQGTRLTVV.

This chain joins TRBV4-2 and TRBJ2-7, with 7 bases that match TRBD2. The trim removed 1 base at V and 7 bases at J, leaving 13 bases unmatched. The germline V gene has CDR1 LGHNA and CDR2 YNFKEQ. The CDR3 spans 16 residues. The CDR3 here is CASSQARGGSGGEQYF. The CDR3 DNA reads as TGTGCCAGCAGCCAAGCTCGGGGCGGATCGGGAGGAGAGCAGTACTTC.

The gene calls are TRBV2 and TRBJ2-7; a weak D match, TRBD1 (6 bases). Germline CDR1 and CDR2: SNHLY and FYNNEI. Trimming shortened V by 0 bases and J by 6 bases, and 12 bases separated the two germline ends. The CDR3 covers 14 residues. The chain's CDR3 is CASSEARQAVEQYF. As DNA, the CDR3 is TGTGCCAGCAGTGAAGCTCGACAGGCGGTCGAGCAGTACTTC. Based on the CDR3 plus reference TRBV2 and TRBJ2-7, the full variable domain is EPEVTQTPSHQVTQMGQEVILRCVPISNHLYFYWYRQILGQKVEFLVSFYNNEISEKSEIFDDQFSVERPDGSNFTLKIRSTKLEDSAMYFCASSEARQAVEQYFGPGTRLTVT.

The chain employs TRBV2 and TRBJ2-1; the D is unclear. This CDR3 contains 13 residues. In germline, CDR1 is SNHLY, CDR2 FYNNEI. The germline V and J ends were trimmed by 8 bases and 3 bases, with 11 bases remaining between them. CDR3 sequence: CASLESDYNEQFF. As DNA, the CDR3 is TGTGCCAGCTTGGAGTCAGACTACAATGAGCAGTTCTTC.

This clone was detected only once. The gene calls are TRBV6-5 and TRBJ1-1, with D unclear. The CDR3 consists of 13 residues. Trimming removed 2 bases from V and 5 bases from J, with 9 bases in between. Germline lookup yields CDR1 MNHEY and CDR2 SVGAGI. This CDR3 reads CASSYGPHTEAFF. The CDR3 nucleotides are TGTGCCAGCAGTTACGGGCCCCATACTGAAGCTTTCTTT.

The chain couples TRBV7-8 to TRBJ2-2; D may correspond to TRBD1 or TRBD2 (6 bases each). CDR1 SGHVS and CDR2 FQNEAQ come from the germline V gene. V shed 5 bases and J shed 4 bases, with 11 bases lying between them. This CDR3 comprises 14 residues. DNA for the CDR3: TGTGCCAGCAGCGAGAGGGGGGTCACCGGGGAGCTGTTTTTT. Residues: CASSERGVTGELFF.

The chain uses TRBV7-9 and TRBJ2-7, with 13 bases fitting TRBD2. V shed 5 bases and J 3 bases; nucleotides not matched to a gene: 7. Germline V CDR1 and CDR2: SEHNR, FQNEAQ (reference sequence). The CDR3 extends over 16 amino acids. The CDR3 sequence: CASSHPRLAGGYEQYF. As DNA, the CDR3 is TGTGCCAGCAGCCATCCCCGACTAGCGGGGGGCTACGAGCAGTACTTC.

The chain uses TRBV5-1 and TRBJ2-5; 7 bases are a match to TRBD1. Germline trimming cut 4 bases from V and 3 bases from J; bases unmatched to any gene: 6. Germline V CDR1 and CDR2: SGHRS, YFSETQ. There are 14 residues in the CDR3. The CDR3 is CASSPGTAEETQYF. The CDR3 nucleotides are TGCGCCAGCAGCCCGGGGACAGCCGAAGAGACCCAGTACTTC.

This clone was observed a single time. The V and J genes are TRBV6-1 and TRBJ2-1; D might be TRBD1 (5 bases). This CDR3 is built from 13 residues. Germline values: CDR1 MNHNS, CDR2 SASEGT. Between the trimmed V and J ends, which lost 2 bases and 5 bases, there was a span of 7 bases. CDR3 bases: TGTGCCAGCAGTGAAATGGGGCACAATGAGCAGTTCTTC. It yields the protein CASSEMGHNEQFF.

This clone has a handful of counts. The chain is built from TRBV19 and TRBJ1-1; D might be TRBD1 (5 bases). Trimming took off 6 bases at V and 7 bases at J, with 18 bases between the two ends. The V gene's germline CDR1 is LNHDA and CDR2 SQIVND (reference sequence). The CDR3 runs to 14 residues. CDR3 protein: CASSWGIGTGEAFF. CDR3 DNA sequence: TGTGCCAGTAGCTGGGGGATCGGTACGGGTGAAGCTTTCTTT.

The sample holds one count of this clone. J is TRBJ1-1 and V is TRBV4-3, with D possibly TRBD1 on 5 matching bases. The CDR3 extends over 16 amino acids. CDR1 LGHNA and CDR2 YSLEER come from the germline V gene. Trimming left V 1 base short and J 6 bases short, with 18 bases between. CDR3 residues: CASSQGRAGIMAEAFF. The CDR3 bases are TGCGCCAGCAGCCAAGGAAGGGCAGGGATTATGGCTGAAGCTTTCTTT.

This clone was observed once. The CDR3 reads CASQAGQAATGELFF. In DNA form, the CDR3 reads TGCGCCAGTCAAGCTGGACAGGCCGCCACCGGGGAGCTGTTTTTT. This chain uses TRBV10-1 with TRBJ2-2, with TRBD1 matching over 7 bases. The CDR3 has 15 amino acids. Trimming removed 9 bases from V and 4 bases from J; junction bases left unmatched: 11. Germline lookup yields CDR1 WNHNN and CDR2 SYGVQD (reference sequence).

This clone was counted a few times. The CDR3 end shows no conserved phenylalanine or tryptophan, and so a read error is likely. The limits of the CDR3 on the DNA are not certain, so only TCRdb's listed CDR3 is given. V is TRBV7-9 and J is TRBJ1-2. CDR1 and CDR2 (germline): SEHNR, FQNEAQ (reference sequence). 11 amino acids form the CDR3, both terminal residues included. The CDR3 here is CASSFGGRGWI.

The CDR3 DNA reads TGTGCCAGCAGCCGGCAACAAGAGACCCAGTACTTC. Its translation is CASSRQQETQYF. This rearrangement joins TRBV11-2 to TRBJ2-5; D is unresolved. The CDR3 runs 12 residues. The germline V gene has CDR1 SGHAT and CDR2 FQNNGV. Trimming left V 5 bases short and J 2 bases short, with 6 bases between.

CDR3 DNA sequence: TGCGCCAGCAGCCAAGGCCTAAGGGGAGCTGAAGCTTTCTTT. This codes for CASSQGLRGAEAFF. The chain uses TRBV4-1 and TRBJ1-1; D is perhaps TRBD1 (5 bases). This CDR3 is built from 14 residues. Trimming stripped 1 base from V and 6 bases from J, with 12 bases between. From germline, CDR1 is MGHRA and CDR2 YSYEKL.

The V gene is TRBV7-2, the J gene TRBJ2-5, with D tentatively TRBD2 (6 bases). This CDR3 contains 14 residues. Germline V gene lookup returns CDR1 SGHTA and CDR2 FQGNSA. With 5 bases removed from V and 2 bases from J, the gap between germline ends came to 12 bases. CDR3 amino acids: CASSNPGTQETQYF. The CDR3 DNA reads TGTGCCAGCAGCAACCCCGGGACTCAAGAGACCCAGTACTTC.

The V and J genes are TRBV10-3 and TRBJ1-2; D not certain. Germline lookup yields CDR1 ENHRY and CDR2 SYGVKD. The CDR3 contains 14 residues. V was cut by 0 bases and J by 8 bases, with 13 bases left in between. This CDR3 is CAISESTDVGGYTF. CDR3 in DNA: TGTGCCATCAGTGAGTCCACGGACGTTGGAGGCTACACCTTC.

This sequence joins TRBV11-2 and TRBJ2-1; D possibly corresponds to TRBD2 (6 bases). V was cut by 5 bases and J by 6 bases, with 17 bases left in between. This CDR3 region has 15 residues. Germline lookup yields CDR1 SGHAT and CDR2 FQNNGV. As DNA, the CDR3 is TGTGCCAGCAGCGAGGAGGGAGTTTTAGGCAATGAGCAGTTCTTC. The encoded protein is CASSEEGVLGNEQFF.

CDR3 protein: CASSYLAGENYGYTF. CDR3 DNA: TGTGCCAGCAGTTACCTCGCAGGAGAAAACTATGGCTACACCTTC. The chain has TRBV6-6 and TRBJ1-2, with D hard to call. The CDR3 contains 15 residues. V was pared by 2 bases and J by 2 bases, with 12 bases between. Looked up from germline, CDR1 is MNHNY and CDR2 is SVGAGI (reference sequence).

The chain couples TRBV16 to TRBJ1-5, with D uncertain. V was shortened by 0 bases and J by 4 bases, with 7 bases between the two germline ends. In germline, CDR1 is KGHSY, CDR2 FQNENV. This CDR3 spans 14 amino acids. CDR3: CASSQSSANQPQHF. The CDR3 bases are TGTGCCAGCAGCCAATCTTCAGCTAATCAGCCCCAGCATTTT.

The V and J genes are TRBV6-1 and TRBJ1-5; 9 nucleotides align to TRBD1. Germline lookup yields CDR1 MNHNS and CDR2 SASEGT. The CDR3 is made up of 16 amino acids. The ends lost 4 bases at V and 5 bases at J; junction bases unmatched: 9. The CDR3 is CASSVEPGQGYQPQHF. Written as DNA, the CDR3 is TGTGCCAGCAGTGTTGAACCGGGACAGGGTTATCAGCCCCAGCATTTT.

This clone has a handful of counts. This chain connects TRBV9 to TRBJ1-1, with TRBD1 matching over 9 bases. CDR1 SGDLS and CDR2 YYNGEE come from the germline V gene. Losses at the gene ends were 3 bases for V and 3 bases for J; bases not matched to a gene: 9. This CDR3 has 16 amino acids. The CDR3 is CASSAPQGAQDTEAFF. The CDR3 DNA is TGTGCCAGCAGCGCCCCACAGGGGGCGCAGGACACTGAAGCTTTCTTT.

V is TRBV18 and J is TRBJ1-4; TRBD1 matches 7 bases. Germline trimming cut 4 bases from V and 5 bases from J; bases unmatched to any gene: 4. Looked up from germline, CDR1 is KGHSH and CDR2 is LQKENI. CDR3 size: 14 residues. The CDR3 here is CASSRGQLNEKLFF. CDR3 in DNA: TGTGCCAGCTCACGGGGACAGCTCAATGAAAAACTGTTTTTT.

J is TRBJ2-1 and V is TRBV6-1; TRBD1 is a possible D gene (8 bases). This CDR3 comprises 14 residues. CDR1 is MNHNS and CDR2 is SASEGT in the germline V gene. Trimming shortened V by 8 bases and J by 3 bases, and 14 bases separated the two germline ends. CDR3 loop: CASVQGGIYNEQFF. In DNA, the CDR3 is TGTGCCAGCGTACAGGGGGGGATCTACAATGAGCAGTTCTTC.